Sequencing of this T cell receptor beta chain was carried out in a study of blood T cell repertoires in COVID-19. Looking at the study overall: From the United States, Italy and Spain came samples of acute and convalescent COVID-19. T cells, B-cell-depleted T cells, or PBMCs supplied cDNA or gDNA.

This clone was detected only a few times. In the original workflow: Reference gene primer amplification in the assay estimated nucleated cell counts. Measured with immunoSEQ multiplex PCR; TCRdb has only the in-frame clones, and not every one. V and J calls and clone size are given by that table; D and trimming were obtained from the DNA. The table shows about 130,000 clones, with approximately 74% occurring only once. Trimming cost V 2 bases and J 0 bases, with 14 bases left between them. The CDR3 is 17 residues long. Germline V lookup: CDR1 KGHSH, CDR2 LQKENI. This TCR came from a woman in her seventies with acute or convalescent COVID-19. Source material: peripheral blood. The chain is built from TRBV18 and TRBJ1-5; D unresolved. This CDR3 reads CASSPTGREYSNQPQHF. The CDR3 DNA reads TGTGCCAGCTCACCAACTGGACGGGAATATAGCAATCAGCCCCAGCATTTT. Full variable domain (outside the CDR3, taken from reference TRBV18 and TRBJ1-5): NAGVMQNPRHLVRRRGQEARLRCSPMKGHSHVYWYRQLPEEGLKFMVYLQKENIIDESGMPKERFSAEFPKEGPSILRIQQVVRGDSAAYFCASSPTGREYSNQPQHFGDGTRLSIL.